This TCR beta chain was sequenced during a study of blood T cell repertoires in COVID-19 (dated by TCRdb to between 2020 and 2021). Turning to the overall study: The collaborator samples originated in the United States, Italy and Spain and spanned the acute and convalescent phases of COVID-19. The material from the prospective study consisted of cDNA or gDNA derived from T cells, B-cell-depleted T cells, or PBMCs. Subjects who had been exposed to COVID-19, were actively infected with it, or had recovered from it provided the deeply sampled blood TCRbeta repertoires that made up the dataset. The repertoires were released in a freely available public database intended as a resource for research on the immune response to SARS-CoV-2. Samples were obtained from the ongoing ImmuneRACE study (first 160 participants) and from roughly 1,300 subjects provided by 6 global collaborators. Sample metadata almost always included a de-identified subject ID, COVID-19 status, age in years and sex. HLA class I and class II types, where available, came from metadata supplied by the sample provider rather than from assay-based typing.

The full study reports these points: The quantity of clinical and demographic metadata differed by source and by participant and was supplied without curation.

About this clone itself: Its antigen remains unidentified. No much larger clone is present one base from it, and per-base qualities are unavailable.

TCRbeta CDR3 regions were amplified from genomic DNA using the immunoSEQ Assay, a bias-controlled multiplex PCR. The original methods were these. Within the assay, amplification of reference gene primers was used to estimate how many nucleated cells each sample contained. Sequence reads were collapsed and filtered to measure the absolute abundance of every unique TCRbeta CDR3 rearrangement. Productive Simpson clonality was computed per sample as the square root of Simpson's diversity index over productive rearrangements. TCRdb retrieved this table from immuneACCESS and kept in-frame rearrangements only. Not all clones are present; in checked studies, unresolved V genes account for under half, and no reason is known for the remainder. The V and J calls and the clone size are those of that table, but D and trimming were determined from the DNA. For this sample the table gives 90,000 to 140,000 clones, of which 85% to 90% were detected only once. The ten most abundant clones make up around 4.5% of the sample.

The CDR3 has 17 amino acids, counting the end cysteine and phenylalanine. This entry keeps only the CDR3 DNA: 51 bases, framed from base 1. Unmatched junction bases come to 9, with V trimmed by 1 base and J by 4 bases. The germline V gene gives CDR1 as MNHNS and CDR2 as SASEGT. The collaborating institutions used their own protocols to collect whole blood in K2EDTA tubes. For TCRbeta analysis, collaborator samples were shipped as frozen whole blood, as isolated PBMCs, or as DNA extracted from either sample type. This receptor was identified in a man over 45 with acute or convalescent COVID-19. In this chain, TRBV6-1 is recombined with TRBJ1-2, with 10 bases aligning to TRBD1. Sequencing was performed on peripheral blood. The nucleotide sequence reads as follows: TGTGCCAGCAGTGAAGGGCCGGGACAGGGGCGACTCTATGGCTACACCTTC. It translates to CASSEGPGQGRLYGYTF.